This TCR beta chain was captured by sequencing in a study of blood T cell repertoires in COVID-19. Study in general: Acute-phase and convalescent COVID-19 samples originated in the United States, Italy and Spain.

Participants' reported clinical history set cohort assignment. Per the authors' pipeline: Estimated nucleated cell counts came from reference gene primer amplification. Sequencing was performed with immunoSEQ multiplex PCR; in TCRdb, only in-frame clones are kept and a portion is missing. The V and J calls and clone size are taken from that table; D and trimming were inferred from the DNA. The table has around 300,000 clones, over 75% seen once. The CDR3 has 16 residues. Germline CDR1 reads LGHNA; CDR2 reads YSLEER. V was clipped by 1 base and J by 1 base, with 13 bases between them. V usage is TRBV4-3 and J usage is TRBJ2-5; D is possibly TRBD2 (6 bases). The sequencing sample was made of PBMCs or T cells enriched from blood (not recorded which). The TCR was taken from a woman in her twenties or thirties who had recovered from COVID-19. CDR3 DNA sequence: TGCGCCAGCAGCCAAGGGGAGGCGGGCACCCAAGAGACCCAGTACTTC. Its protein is CASSQGEAGTQETQYF.